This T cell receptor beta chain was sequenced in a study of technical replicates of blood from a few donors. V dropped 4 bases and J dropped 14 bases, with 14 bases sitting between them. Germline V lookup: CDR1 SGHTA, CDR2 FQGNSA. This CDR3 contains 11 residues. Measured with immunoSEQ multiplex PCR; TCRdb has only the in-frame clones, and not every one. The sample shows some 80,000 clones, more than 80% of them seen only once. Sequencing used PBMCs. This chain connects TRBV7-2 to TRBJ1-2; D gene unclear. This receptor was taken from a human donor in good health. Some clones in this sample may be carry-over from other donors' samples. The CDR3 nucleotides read TGTGCCAGCAGCTCCGGGATTACAGAGACCTTC. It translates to CASSSGITETF.